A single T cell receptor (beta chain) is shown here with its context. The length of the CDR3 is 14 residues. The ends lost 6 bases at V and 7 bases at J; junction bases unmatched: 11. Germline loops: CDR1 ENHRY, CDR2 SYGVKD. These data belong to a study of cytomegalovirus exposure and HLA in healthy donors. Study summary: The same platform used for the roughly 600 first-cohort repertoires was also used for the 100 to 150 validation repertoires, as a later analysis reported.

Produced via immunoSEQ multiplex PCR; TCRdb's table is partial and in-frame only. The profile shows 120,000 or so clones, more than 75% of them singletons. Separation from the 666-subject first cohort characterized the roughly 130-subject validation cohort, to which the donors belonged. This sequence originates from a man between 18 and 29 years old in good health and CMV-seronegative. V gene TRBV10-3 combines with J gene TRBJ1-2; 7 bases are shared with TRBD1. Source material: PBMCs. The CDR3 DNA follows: TGTGCCATCAGCCTGAAGACAGGGACCGCTGGCTACACCTTC. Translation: CAISLKTGTAGYTF.